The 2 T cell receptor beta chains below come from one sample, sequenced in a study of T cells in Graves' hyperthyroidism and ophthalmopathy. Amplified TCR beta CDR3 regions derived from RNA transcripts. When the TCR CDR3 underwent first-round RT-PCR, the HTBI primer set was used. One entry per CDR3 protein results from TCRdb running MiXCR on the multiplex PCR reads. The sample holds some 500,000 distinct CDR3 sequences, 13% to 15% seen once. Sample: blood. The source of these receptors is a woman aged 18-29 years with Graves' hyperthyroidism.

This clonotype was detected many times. The CDR3 sequence: CASSLSGASGSSYNEQFF. In DNA form, the CDR3 reads TGTGCCAGCAGCTTAAGTGGGGCTAGCGGTAGCTCCTACAATGAGCAGTTCTTC. The genes are TRBV11-3 and TRBJ2-1; 7 nucleotides match TRBD2. Germline loops: CDR1 SGHNT, CDR2 YENEEA. This CDR3 region has 18 residues. Germline trimming cut 2 bases from V and 0 bases from J; bases unmatched to any gene: 10.

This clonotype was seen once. The CDR3 protein is CASSDGTQGYEQYF. The CDR3, as DNA: TGCGCCAGCAGCGACGGGACACAAGGATACGAGCAGTACTTC. The chain employs TRBV5-1 and TRBJ2-7; a weak D match, TRBD1 (6 bases). Germline CDR1 and CDR2: SGHRS and YFSETQ. This CDR3 has 14 residues. V was trimmed by 4 bases and J by 4 bases, leaving 15 bases between them.